These 21 T cell receptor beta chains were all obtained from the same sample, sequenced in a study of tumor-infiltrating lymphocytes in primary liver carcinoma. The input was about 500 ng total RNA; TCR beta cDNA was made from it with a constant-region primer. Three nested multiplex PCR rounds, a slightly modified ARM-PCR method, built the TCR beta libraries. Investigators reported that the first two PCR rounds, at 9 to 11 cycles each, used TRBV1-TRBV30 forward primers with a C-beta reverse primer. Each CDR3 protein is one row after TCRdb ran MiXCR on the multiplex PCR reads. The table shows approximately 330,000 distinct CDR3 sequences, with less than 70% occurring only once. Germline DNA was extracted too, while blood RNA derived from unsorted whole blood. Input material: peripheral blood. These receptors all stem from a man in his forties or fifties with primary liver carcinoma and hepatitis B virus infection.

This chain joins TRBV24-1 and TRBJ2-7; no firm D call. The CDR3 extends over 13 amino acids. With 3 bases removed from V and 7 bases from J, the gap between germline ends came to 12 bases. The germline V gene has CDR1 KGHDR and CDR2 SFDVKD. The CDR3 reads CATSDGSRPEQYF. CDR3 DNA: TGTGCCACCAGTGATGGCTCTAGGCCGGAGCAGTACTTC.

In regard to this clonotype: The final CDR3 position lacks the conserved phenylalanine or tryptophan, pointing to a likely read error. This chain connects TRBV29-1 to TRBJ2-5; TRBD2 matches 11 bases. The CDR3 has 13 residues. After removal of 7 bases from V and 8 bases from J, the junction contained 9 bases not matched to a gene. CDR1 and CDR2 from the germline V gene are SQVTM and ANQGSEA. CDR3 in amino acids: CSAGLAVGETQYL. The DNA for the CDR3 is TGCAGCGCGGGACTAGCGGTTGGAGAAACCCAGTACCTC.

This clonotype was seen many times. The rearrangement links TRBV11-2 to TRBJ2-7; 14 bases line up with TRBD2. Trimming cost V 6 bases and J 6 bases; bases outside gene matches: 4. Germline CDR1 is SGHAT and CDR2 is FQNNGV. The CDR3 loop spans 14 amino acids. This chain's CDR3 is CASSGTSGSVEQYF. The DNA for the CDR3 is TGTGCCAGCAGTGGGACTAGCGGGAGCGTCGAGCAGTACTTC.

Points on this clonotype: The CDR3 carries no conserved terminal phenylalanine or tryptophan, so it likely arises from a read error. The rearrangement links TRBV11-2 to TRBJ1-5; D is unclear. Germline values: CDR1 SGHAT, CDR2 FQNNGV. V shed 5 bases and J shed 0 bases, with 11 bases lying between them. CDR3 size: 15 residues. CDR3 protein: CASSTETPSNQPQHY. In DNA, the CDR3 is TGTGCCAGCAGCACCGAGACACCTAGCAATCAGCCCCAGCATTAT.

The chain recombines TRBV5-4 with TRBJ2-3, with 11 bases identical to TRBD1. The V segment lost 1 base and the J segment 1 base; nucleotides outside the gene matches: 17. CDR3 length equals 21 residues. Germline CDR1 is SGHNT and CDR2 is YYREEE (reference sequence). DNA of the CDR3: TGTGCCAGCAGCTTGAAGTGGACACCGGGACAGGGGGTTGGGGGCACAGATACGCAGTATTTT. This translates into CASSLKWTPGQGVGGTDTQYF.

Points on this clonotype: At one of its ends the junction is not consistent with the germline gene, which may arise from a read error. V usage is TRBV10-3 and J usage is TRBJ2-6, with TRBD1 as a possible D gene (5 bases). This CDR3 has 14 amino acids. Germline assignment: CDR1 ENHRY and CDR2 SYGVKD. For the CDR3, the DNA is TGTGCCACGTTTGACAGCTCTGGGGCCAACGTCATGACTTTC. Its translation is CATFDSSGANVMTF.

In this sample, this clonotype turned up many times. This chain uses TRBV29-1 with TRBJ2-1; 8 nucleotides match TRBD1. This CDR3 contains 12 residues. Trimming at V came to 6 bases and at J to 7 bases, leaving 5 bases not matched to a gene. Germline loops: CDR1 SQVTM, CDR2 ANQGSEA. The CDR3 reads CSVRTGTNEQFF. The CDR3 DNA reads TGCAGCGTCAGGACAGGGACTAATGAGCAGTTCTTC.

This clonotype was detected many times. This chain links TRBV11-1 with TRBJ2-1; TRBD2 matches at 9 bases. Trimming took 5 bases from V and 4 from J; bases not matched to a gene: 18. CDR1 is SGHAT, CDR2 FQDESV, per germline (reference sequence). The CDR3 runs 19 residues. This chain's CDR3 is CASSGDGLAGHGDYNEQFF. The CDR3 coding sequence is TGTGCCAGCAGCGGAGACGGGCTAGCGGGACACGGGGATTACAATGAGCAGTTCTTC.

On this clonotype: Given a much more abundant clone one base away, this may be a read error. The DNA of the CDR3 is TGTGCCAGCCGACTAGCGGGGTTAAACTATGAGCAGTTCTTC. This sequence encodes CASRLAGLNYEQFF. The V and J genes are TRBV6-6 and TRBJ2-1, with 11 bases aligning to TRBD2. The CDR3 loop spans 14 amino acids. V gave up 8 bases and J gave up 8 bases; unmatched junction bases: 8. Per the germline V gene, CDR1 is MNHNY and CDR2 is SVGAGI (reference sequence).

The V call is TRBV7-9, the J call TRBJ2-7; D unresolved. The germline V gene encodes CDR1 SEHNR and CDR2 FQNEAQ (reference sequence). The germline V and J ends were trimmed by 2 bases and 9 bases, with 11 bases remaining between them. The CDR3 runs to 12 residues. The DNA for the CDR3 is TGTGCCAGCAGCTTAAAGAGAGACGTGCAGTACTTC. It specifies CASSLKRDVQYF.

This clonotype showed up just once. The chain employs TRBV29-1 and TRBJ2-7; D is unclear. CDR1 is SQVTM and CDR2 is ANQGSEA in the germline V gene. CDR3 length: 19 residues. With 6 bases removed from V and 3 bases from J, the gap between germline ends came to 33 bases. CDR3 in amino acids: CSVEPPWAGRRTINYEQYF. CDR3 sequence (DNA): TGCAGCGTCGAACCTCCCTGGGCTGGACGGCGAACGATTAACTACGAGCAGTACTTC.

This chain uses TRBV6-5 with TRBJ1-1, with D possibly being TRBD1 (5 bases). Germline V gives CDR1 MNHEY, CDR2 SVGAGI. Trimming shortened V by 2 bases and J by 4 bases, and 11 bases separated the two germline ends. The CDR3 is 14 amino acids. DNA for the CDR3: TGTGCCAGCAGTTACGGTCGCGGGGGCACTGAAGCTTTCTTT. This encodes CASSYGRGGTEAFF.

A single count supports this clonotype. A read error may explain this, as a much larger clone is one base away. The rearrangement joins TRBV14 to TRBJ2-5, with D hard to call. CDR1 and CDR2 from the germline V gene are SGHDN and FVKESK. The CDR3 extends over 13 amino acids. The CDR3: CACSQERIGTQYF. In DNA, the CDR3 is TGTGCCTGCAGCCAGGAAAGGATAGGGACCCAGTACTTC.

This clonotype has just one count. An end of the junction differs from the germline gene, which may be a read error. Written as DNA, the CDR3 is TGTGCCAGTAGCTTTGACAGAGGGCGAGCGTACGAGCAGTACTTC. It specifies CASSFDRGRAYEQYF. This rearrangement joins TRBV11-1 to TRBJ2-7, with D tentatively TRBD1 or TRBD2 (5 bases each). Germline V gives CDR1 SGHAT, CDR2 FQDESV (reference sequence). The CDR3 has 15 residues.

This clonotype was found many times. The chain links TRBV29-1 to TRBJ2-7; D call uncertain. This CDR3 comprises 13 residues. Looked up from germline, CDR1 is SQVTM and CDR2 is ANQGSEA. V shed 4 bases and J shed 3 bases, with 13 bases lying between them. CDR3 DNA: TGCAGCGTTGTTCTCCCCTCCAACTACGAGCAGTACTTC. Protein product: CSVVLPSNYEQYF.

Notes on this clonotype: Given a much more abundant clone one base away, this may be a read error. The J gene is TRBJ2-7, the V gene TRBV6-5, with 11 nucleotides matching TRBD2. V trimming: 5 bases; J trimming: 2 bases; junction bases outside the gene matches: 5. This CDR3 spans 15 amino acids. Germline V lookup: CDR1 MNHEY, CDR2 SVGAGI. The CDR3 here is CASSKETSGAYEQYF. CDR3 coding DNA: TGTGCCAGCAGTAAGGAGACTAGCGGGGCCTACGAGCAGTACTTC.

This clonotype was detected once. Germline and junction disagree at one end, which may indicate a read error. The chain combines TRBV11-2 with TRBJ2-7; a weak D match, TRBD2 (5 bases). The germline gives CDR1 SGHAT, CDR2 FQNNGV. The CDR3 sequence is 14 residues long. Here the CDR3 DNA reads TGTGCCAGCAGCTTAGAAGTGGGAGACTACAAGCAGTACTTC. Residues: CASSLEVGDYKQYF.

V is TRBV29-1 and J is TRBJ2-7; TRBD1 is a possible D gene (6 bases). CDR1 is SQVTM, CDR2 ANQGSEA, per germline. The CDR3 loop spans 16 amino acids. Trimming left V 1 base short and J 10 bases short, with 26 bases between. The CDR3 nucleotides read TGCAGCGTTGAAGTGCAGTCCCAGGGGAACTCCTACAAACAGTACTTC. It yields the protein CSVEVQSQGNSYKQYF.

This clonotype was detected ten times or more. The chain is built from TRBV6-2 or TRBV6-3 and TRBJ2-2, with 7 bases fitting TRBD2. CDR1 is MNHEY and CDR2 is SVGEGT in the germline V gene. The CDR3 loop spans 14 amino acids. V trimming: 7 bases; J trimming: 4 bases; junction bases outside the gene matches: 6. DNA for the CDR3: TGTGCCAGCACCCCGGGACTACCCACCGGGGAGCTGTTTTTT. Translation gives CASTPGLPTGELFF.

Worth noting for this clonotype: This may arise from a read error, as a much more abundant clone is one base away. The CDR3 here is CASSPSLGQGNIQDTQYF. The DNA of the CDR3 is TGTGCCAGCAGCCCATCCCTTGGACAGGGGAACATCCAAGATACGCAGTATTTT. V is TRBV6-6 and J is TRBJ2-3; 9 bases are a match to TRBD1. The length of the CDR3 is 18 residues. The J segment lost 5 bases and the V segment lost 6 bases, leaving 18 bases of the junction unmatched. Germline V gene lookup returns CDR1 MNHNY and CDR2 SVGAGI (reference sequence).

To note about this clonotype: Given a much more abundant clone one base away, this may be a read error. V usage is TRBV4-2 and J usage is TRBJ1-1; weak D call: TRBD1 (6 bases). The CDR3 loop spans 15 amino acids. Germline CDR1 reads LGHNA; CDR2 reads YNFKEQ. The CDR3 DNA follows: TGTGCCAGCAGCCAAGCGGGGGCCATGAAGACTGAAGCTTTCTTT. The encoded protein is CASSQAGAMKTEAFF.